This is a list of T cell receptor beta chains from one sample in a study of blood T cell repertoires in COVID-19. Clones were read by immunoSEQ multiplex PCR, and TCRdb kept only the in-frame ones, dropping some. The profile covers hundreds of thousands of clones, with roughly 86% appearing a single time and about 7.8% taken by the ten largest. Material: peripheral blood. These receptors were collected from a woman aged 50 to 65 who had recovered from COVID-19. Both conserved end residues are part of each CDR3. Each record gives: clone size, D gene, V gene, J gene, CDR3 protein, CDR3 DNA. D genes are given only for firm matches. Rows give clone size only sometimes, using once, few, many, or a class for an expanded clone.

clone_size: NA
d_call: TRBD2
v_call: TRBV3-1/TRBV3-2
j_call: TRBJ2-1
cdr3_aa: CASSLAGVVNEQFF
cdr3_nt: TGTGCCAGCAGCCTAGCGGGAGTGGTCAATGAGCAGTTCTTC

clone_size: NA
d_call: NA
v_call: TRBV7-9
j_call: TRBJ1-4
cdr3_aa: CASSLAPREDTNEKLFF
cdr3_nt: TGTGCCAGCAGCTTAGCTCCCAGGGAGGATACTAATGAAAAACTGTTTTTT

clone_size: NA
d_call: NA
v_call: TRBV3-1/TRBV3-2
j_call: TRBJ2-1
cdr3_aa: CASSQGTNNEQFF
cdr3_nt: TGTGCCAGCAGCCAAGGGACTAACAATGAGCAGTTCTTC

clone_size: NA
d_call: TRBD1
v_call: TRBV27
j_call: TRBJ2-3
cdr3_aa: CASSLIGGDRSTDTQYF
cdr3_nt: TGTGCCAGCAGTTTAATTGGTGGGGACAGGAGCACAGATACGCAGTATTTT

clone_size: once
d_call: TRBD1
v_call: TRBV20-1
j_call: TRBJ1-2
cdr3_aa: CSASPRGPGYTF
cdr3_nt: TGCAGTGCTAGTCCCAGGGGGCCTGGCTACACCTTC

clone_size: NA
d_call: TRBD1
v_call: TRBV10-3
j_call: TRBJ2-7
cdr3_aa: CAIRPGQGPFGQYF
cdr3_nt: TGTGCCATCAGGCCGGGACAGGGGCCCTTCGGGCAGTACTTC

clone_size: NA
d_call: NA
v_call: TRBV29-1
j_call: TRBJ1-2
cdr3_aa: CSVDGDSLGGYTF
cdr3_nt: TGCAGCGTTGATGGGGACTCACTTGGGGGCTACACCTTC

clone_size: NA
d_call: NA
v_call: TRBV19
j_call: TRBJ2-6
cdr3_aa: CATGPPRGWSGANVLTF
cdr3_nt: TGTGCCACCGGACCCCCCAGGGGTTGGTCTGGGGCCAACGTCCTGACTTTC

clone_size: NA
d_call: NA
v_call: TRBV6-1
j_call: TRBJ1-2
cdr3_aa: CASSESGASYGYTF
cdr3_nt: TGTGCCAGCAGTGAATCAGGGGCCAGTTATGGCTACACCTTC

clone_size: few
d_call: TRBD1
v_call: TRBV11-2
j_call: TRBJ1-1
cdr3_aa: CASSPQRTGATEAFF
cdr3_nt: TGTGCCAGCAGCCCCCAAAGGACAGGGGCGACTGAAGCTTTCTTT

clone_size: NA
d_call: TRBD2
v_call: TRBV12-3/TRBV12-4
j_call: TRBJ2-5
cdr3_aa: CASGQGGETQYF
cdr3_nt: TGTGCCAGCGGGCAGGGAGGGGAGACCCAGTACTTC

clone_size: many
d_call: NA
v_call: TRBV7-3
j_call: TRBJ2-3
cdr3_aa: CASSVSRSTDTQYF
cdr3_nt: TGTGCCAGCAGCGTCTCGCGGAGCACAGATACGCAGTATTTT

clone_size: NA
d_call: TRBD1
v_call: TRBV27
j_call: TRBJ1-1
cdr3_aa: CASKGTGEVGMAEAFF
cdr3_nt: TGTGCCAGCAAGGGGACAGGGGAAGTCGGGATGGCTGAAGCTTTCTTT

clone_size: NA
d_call: NA
v_call: TRBV30
j_call: TRBJ1-1
cdr3_aa: CAWSVGRSGWRAFF
cdr3_nt: TGTGCCTGGAGTGTAGGTAGGTCGGGTTGGAGAGCTTTCTTT

clone_size: NA
d_call: NA
v_call: TRBV30
j_call: TRBJ2-3
cdr3_aa: CAWSMEEGNTQYF
cdr3_nt: TGTGCCTGGAGTATGGAGGAGGGGAATACGCAGTATTTT

clone_size: NA
d_call: NA
v_call: TRBV30
j_call: TRBJ1-1
cdr3_aa: CAWSSGGFRTEAFF
cdr3_nt: TGTGCCTGGAGTAGTGGGGGCTTCAGGACTGAAGCTTTCTTT